A single sample is the source of the 21 T cell receptor beta chains below, sequenced in a study of cytomegalovirus exposure and HLA in healthy donors. This PCR relied on a set of 60 Vbeta primers and 13 Jbeta primers. Only in-frame clones appear in the TCRdb table, and some are missing; sequencing was by immunoSEQ multiplex PCR. The sample carries 110,000 or so clones, 60% to 85% recorded once. Material for sequencing was PBMCs. All receptors come from a man over 45 in good health and CMV-seropositive.

This chain uses TRBV18 with TRBJ2-5, with 7 bases identical to TRBD2. The CDR3 is 15 amino acids. The germline gives CDR1 KGHSH, CDR2 LQKENI. J lost 5 bases, V lost 6 bases, and 12 bases had no gene match. CDR3 residues: CASSPYAAGRETQYF. The CDR3 DNA reads as TGTGCCAGCTCTCCGTATGCAGCGGGGAGGGAGACCCAGTACTTC.

The genes are TRBV7-7 and TRBJ2-3, with D perhaps TRBD2 (5 bases). Germline CDR1 is SSHAT and CDR2 is FNYEAQ (reference sequence). The CDR3 length is 15 residues. The V end lost 2 bases, the J end lost 2 bases, and 11 bases lay between the germline ends. The CDR3 nucleotides read TGTGCCAGCAGCTTAACCGACGGGGTCACAGATACGCAGTATTTT. Translated: CASSLTDGVTDTQYF. The full variable domain, completed using reference TRBV7-7 and TRBJ2-3, is GAGVSQSPRYKVTKRGQDVTLRCDPISSHATLYWYQQALGQGPEFLTYFNYEAQPDKSGLPSDRFSAERPEGSISTLTIQRTEQRDSAMYRCASSLTDGVTDTQYFGPGTRLTVL.

In this sample, this clone turned up a few times. The J gene is TRBJ2-1, the V gene TRBV6-4, with a weak D call TRBD2 (6 bases). CDR3 length: 14 amino acids. V shed 6 bases and J shed 7 bases, with 16 bases lying between them. Germline loops: CDR1 MRHNA, CDR2 SNTAGT. The CDR3 reads CASSEEGSVNEQFF. CDR3 DNA: TGTGCCAGCAGCGAGGAGGGGAGTGTGAATGAGCAGTTCTTC.

This chain uses TRBV7-2 with TRBJ1-4, with a tentative D call TRBD1 (5 bases). From germline, CDR1 is SGHTA and CDR2 FQGNSA. The CDR3 runs to 17 residues. The V end was cut by 2 bases, the J end by 0 bases, with 13 bases between. The CDR3 sequence is CASSLRGVQSTNEKLFF. The CDR3 DNA reads TGTGCCAGCAGCTTACGGGGGGTACAGTCAACTAATGAAAAACTGTTTTTT.

The chain joins TRBV14 to TRBJ2-3; 12 nucleotides match TRBD2. There are 16 residues in the CDR3. The J segment lost 6 bases and the V segment lost 1 base, leaving 5 bases of the junction unmatched. CDR1 is SGHDN, CDR2 FVKESK, per germline. The CDR3 loop reads CASSQGTSGAWDTQYF. The DNA for the CDR3 is TGTGCCAGCAGCCAAGGGACTAGCGGGGCTTGGGATACGCAGTATTTT.

The chain uses TRBV19 and TRBJ2-7, with 7 bases identical to TRBD2. Germline V lookup: CDR1 LNHDA, CDR2 SQIVND (reference sequence). CDR3 size: 12 residues. V gave up 3 bases and J gave up 7 bases; unmatched junction bases: 3. This chain's CDR3 is CASSMGRGEQYF. Written as DNA, the CDR3 is TGTGCCAGTAGTATGGGGCGGGGGGAGCAGTACTTC. Complete variable domain (other parts from reference TRBV19 and TRBJ2-7): DGGITQSPKYLFRKEGQNVTLSCEQNLNHDAMYWYRQDPGQGLRLIYYSQIVNDFQKGDIAEGYSVSREKKESFPLTVTSAQKNPTAFYLCASSMGRGEQYFGPGTRLTVT.

This sequence joins TRBV2 and TRBJ2-2; tentatively, D is TRBD2 (6 bases). The CDR3 totals 15 residues. V lost 4 bases to trimming and J lost 4 bases, with 13 bases between them. In germline, CDR1 is SNHLY, CDR2 FYNNEI. The CDR3 loop is CASSALAAGTGELFF. DNA of the CDR3: TGTGCCAGCAGTGCGTTAGCGGCCGGCACCGGGGAGCTGTTTTTT.

V and J are TRBV30 and TRBJ1-2; a weak D match, TRBD1 (5 bases). The CDR3 has 13 amino acids. The germline V gene has CDR1 GTSNPN and CDR2 SVGIG (reference sequence). DNA of the CDR3: TGTGCTCTCGGGGCGGGGCAGGTCTATGGCTACACCTTC. As protein: CALGAGQVYGYTF.

This sequence joins TRBV10-1 and TRBJ2-7, with 7 bases aligning to TRBD2. Germline CDR1 reads WNHNN; CDR2 reads SYGVQD (reference sequence). This CDR3 is 14 amino acids long. V shed 6 bases, J shed 0 bases, and the junction held 5 bases outside the gene matches. The CDR3 loop is CASSPAGSSYEQYF. The DNA of the CDR3 is TGCGCCAGCAGCCCAGCGGGGTCCTCCTACGAGCAGTACTTC.

V is TRBV18 and J is TRBJ2-6, with D possibly being TRBD1 (6 bases). The length of the CDR3 is 16 residues. Germline CDR1 reads KGHSH; CDR2 reads LQKENI. V was pared by 6 bases and J by 2 bases, with 14 bases between. CDR3 sequence: CASSDSYLTGANVLTF. CDR3 in DNA: TGTGCCAGCTCGGACAGTTACCTCACTGGGGCCAACGTCCTGACTTTC.

The chain has TRBV28 and TRBJ2-2, with 9 bases that match TRBD2. The V gene end was trimmed by 6 bases and the J gene end by 6 bases; junction bases not matched to a gene: 11. The CDR3 totals 16 residues. Germline CDR1 and CDR2: MDHEN and SYDVKM. CDR3 in amino acids: CASSSLSGGLPGELFF. CDR3 DNA sequence: TGTGCCAGCAGCTCTCTTAGCGGGGGTCTCCCCGGGGAGCTGTTTTTT.

This clone was detected a few times. This chain links TRBV28 with TRBJ1-2; 9 bases are a match to TRBD1. This CDR3 region has 15 residues. Trimming took 2 bases from V and 2 from J; bases not matched to a gene: 3. CDR1 is MDHEN and CDR2 is SYDVKM in the germline V gene. CDR3 nucleotides: TGTGCCAGCAGTTTACCCGGGACAGGGAACTATGGCTACACCTTC. This codes for CASSLPGTGNYGYTF.

V and J are TRBV5-1 and TRBJ1-6; tentative D call: TRBD1 (6 bases). This CDR3 comprises 15 residues. The V end was cut by 3 bases, the J end by 10 bases, with 17 bases between. CDR1 is SGHRS and CDR2 is YFSETQ in the germline V gene. The CDR3 DNA follows: TGCGCCAGCAGCTCCAGGGGTGGCTCGGGATCACCCCTCCACTTT. Translating it yields CASSSRGGSGSPLHF.

This clone has a single count. The genes are TRBV5-1 and TRBJ1-3; 8 bases map to TRBD1. CDR3 size: 17 residues. The V and J ends lost 4 bases and 4 bases, in that order; junction bases with no gene match: 13. CDR1 and CDR2 (germline): SGHRS, YFSETQ. Here the CDR3 reads CASSPEAGGAGGNTIYF. CDR3 in DNA: TGCGCCAGCAGCCCGGAGGCAGGGGGCGCTGGGGGAAACACCATATATTTT.

The chain couples TRBV6-5 to TRBJ1-5, with TRBD1 as a possible D gene (5 bases). The germline V and J ends were trimmed by 4 bases and 9 bases, with 13 bases remaining between them. The V gene's germline CDR1 is MNHEY and CDR2 SVGAGI. This CDR3 comprises 13 residues. CDR3 DNA sequence: TGTGCCAGCAGTTCGGGACTCCGAGGGCCCCAGCATTTT. Translated: CASSSGLRGPQHF.

As for this clone: The identical CDR3 is also encoded by other nucleotide sequences in the sample. The chain joins TRBV5-4 to TRBJ2-7; D might be TRBD1 (5 bases). V lost 4 bases and J 0 bases, leaving 11 bases between the germline ends. The CDR3 sequence is 14 residues long. CDR1 and CDR2 from the germline V gene are SGHNT and YYREEE (reference sequence). The CDR3 nucleotides are TGTGCCAGCAGCCTCAGGGATAGCTCCTACGAGCAGTACTTC. It codes for CASSLRDSSYEQYF.

The V gene is TRBV7-9, the J gene TRBJ2-7; 9 bases align to TRBD1. Unmatched junction bases numbered 2, after V lost 4 bases and J lost 1 base. The CDR3 length is 14 residues. Germline lookup yields CDR1 SEHNR and CDR2 FQNEAQ (reference sequence). The CDR3 sequence: CASSSGQGSYEQYF. The CDR3 nucleotides are TGTGCCAGCAGCTCCGGACAGGGGTCCTACGAGCAGTACTTC. The full variable domain, completed using reference TRBV7-9 and TRBJ2-7, is DTGVSQNPRHKITKRGQNVTFRCDPISEHNRLYWYRQTLGQGPEFLTYFQNEAQLEKSRLLSDRFSAERPKGSFSTLEIQRTEQGDSAMYLCASSSGQGSYEQYFGPGTRLTVT.

This chain connects TRBV10-1 to TRBJ2-1; D gene uncertain. The CDR3 runs to 11 residues. The ends were cut back, 5 bases at V and 4 bases at J, with 3 bases in the middle. Germline values: CDR1 WNHNN, CDR2 SYGVQD (reference sequence). CDR3 DNA: TGCGCCAGCAGTTCTTACAATGAGCAGTTCTTC. This sequence encodes CASSSYNEQFF.

In its sample, this clone was seen a few times. This sequence joins TRBV6-4 and TRBJ2-3, with 7 bases aligning to TRBD2. J was trimmed by 3 bases and V by 1 base; bases with no gene match: 7. The CDR3 is 16 residues long. CDR1 is MRHNA, CDR2 SNTAGT, per germline. CDR3: CASSDLGGAGTDTQYF. CDR3 coding DNA: TGTGCCAGCAGTGACTTGGGAGGGGCTGGGACAGATACGCAGTATTTT.

This chain joins TRBV30 and TRBJ1-3, with 9 nucleotides matching TRBD1. V was clipped by 2 bases and J by 1 base; unmatched bases: 9. CDR1 and CDR2 from the germline V gene are GTSNPN and SVGIG (reference sequence). The CDR3 spans 17 residues. DNA for the CDR3: TGTGCCTGGAGTTCTTTTAGGACAGGGGAATCTGGAAACACCATATATTTT. This codes for CAWSSFRTGESGNTIYF.

In its sample, this clone was seen once. The J gene is TRBJ2-2, the V gene TRBV9; tentatively, D is TRBD1 (6 bases). V gave up 0 bases and J gave up 1 base, with 10 bases separating them. Looked up from germline, CDR1 is SGDLS and CDR2 is YYNGEE. This CDR3 region has 16 residues. CDR3 amino acids: CASSVVGAQNTGELFF. CDR3 in DNA: TGTGCCAGCAGCGTAGTGGGGGCCCAGAACACCGGGGAGCTGTTTTTT.